This T cell receptor (beta chain) derives from a study of T cell responses to AZD1222 COVID-19 vaccine. At the level of the study: Timing groups of about 4 and about 12 weeks for second doses were pooled. Study-level points and caveats: Possibly, clonal diversity was underestimated; donors were largely white British and included more females.

V dropped 4 bases and J dropped 2 bases, with 15 bases sitting between them. Germline V gives CDR1 SGDLS, CDR2 YYNGEE. The CDR3 is made up of 15 amino acids. This clone was counted a single time. The antigen remains undetermined. The assay was immunoSEQ multiplex PCR, and TCRdb's table has in-frame clones only and misses some. This repertoire shows around 170,000 clones, approximately 89% found once; its top ten account for about 4.4%. The chain carries TRBV9 and TRBJ1-1, with a possible D match to TRBD1 (5 bases). This TCR came from an adult in good health. The sample consisted of peripheral blood, taken on day 0 of AZD1222 vaccination. CDR3 in DNA: TGTGCCAGCAGCCCCGGGGGTGGGGGAAACACTGAAGCTTTCTTT. Its protein product is CASSPGGGGNTEAFF.